This record concerns one TCR beta chain sequence. Its antigen is unknown. It was with unique molecular identifiers that the TCRbeta library was prepared. From the PCR reads, TCRdb called clonotypes with MiXCR, one entry per CDR3 protein. The sample holds hundreds of thousands of distinct CDR3 sequences, 10% to 15% seen once. J was trimmed by 4 bases and V by 3 bases; bases with no gene match: 5. Germline lookup yields CDR1 SEHNR and CDR2 FQNEAQ (reference sequence). This CDR3 is built from 17 residues. This record comes from a study of T-cell reconstitution after alpha-beta-depleted transplantation in children. Overall study results and limits: The study reportedly traced alpha-beta T cells about two months after transplant to several hundred expanded graft clones. One year post-transplant, T-cell counts and diversity were largely derived from T cells produced anew. The study traced high day-60 TCRbeta diversity in some patients to surviving recipient T cells and thymic progenitors.

The receptor was derived from a male patient younger than 18 who had a stem cell transplant for acute myeloid leukemia, so the T cells may come from the graft donor. The chain combines TRBV7-9 with TRBJ2-1; 14 bases line up with TRBD2. The sequenced sample was PBMCs, mostly from graft donor cells, obtained 360 days after TCRalphabeta/CD19-depleted stem cell transplant. The CDR3 loop reads CASSLGTSGSEYNEQFF. The CDR3 DNA is TGTGCCAGCAGCTTGGGGACTAGCGGGAGTGAATACAATGAGCAGTTCTTC.